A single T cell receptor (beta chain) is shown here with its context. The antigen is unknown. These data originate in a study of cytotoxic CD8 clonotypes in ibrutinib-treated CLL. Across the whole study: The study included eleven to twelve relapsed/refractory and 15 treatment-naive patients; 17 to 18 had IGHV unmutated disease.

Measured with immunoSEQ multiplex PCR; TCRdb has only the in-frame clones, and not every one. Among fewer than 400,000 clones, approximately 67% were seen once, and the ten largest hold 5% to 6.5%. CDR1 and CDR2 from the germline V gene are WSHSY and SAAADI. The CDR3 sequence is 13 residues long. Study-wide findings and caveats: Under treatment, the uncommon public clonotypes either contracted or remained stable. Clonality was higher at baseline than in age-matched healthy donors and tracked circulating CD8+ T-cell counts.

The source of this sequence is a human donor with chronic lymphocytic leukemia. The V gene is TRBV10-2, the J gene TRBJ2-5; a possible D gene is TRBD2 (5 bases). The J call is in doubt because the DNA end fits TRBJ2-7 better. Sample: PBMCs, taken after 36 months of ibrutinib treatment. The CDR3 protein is CASTQREFYEQYF. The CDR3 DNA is TGCGCCAGCACCCAGAGGGAGTTCTACGAGCAGTACTTC.